One and the same sample provided the 12 T cell receptor beta chains below, sequenced in a study of cytomegalovirus exposure and HLA in healthy donors. 60 Vbeta and 13 Jbeta primers were used in PCR. Profiled with immunoSEQ multiplex PCR; TCRdb holds only in-frame clones, not every one. This sample has under 150,000 clones, with about 80% found just once. Sequencing used PBMCs. All receptors come from a male donor in good health and CMV-seropositive.

The genes are TRBV27 and TRBJ2-5, with D possibly being TRBD1 (7 bases). Trimming left V 5 bases short and J 3 bases short, with 28 bases between. The length of the CDR3 is 19 residues. Per the germline V gene, CDR1 is MNHEY and CDR2 is SMNVEV (reference sequence). The CDR3 reads CASSPGGPLSAGLEETQYF. The CDR3 coding sequence is TGTGCCAGCAGTCCAGGGGGGCCTCTGTCTGCGGGGCTAGAAGAGACCCAGTACTTC.

The CDR3 loop is CASSQSGRGSQETQYF. The CDR3 nucleotides read TGCGCCAGCAGCCAATCAGGCCGGGGTTCGCAAGAGACCCAGTACTTC. V gene TRBV4-3 combines with J gene TRBJ2-5; possible D gene TRBD2, 5 bases. The CDR3 is 16 residues long. Looked up from germline, CDR1 is LGHNA and CDR2 is YSLEER. V was cut by 2 bases and J by 2 bases, with 15 bases left in between.

The rearrangement uses TRBV7-6 and TRBJ2-3; D call uncertain. Germline CDR1 SGHVS, CDR2 FNYEAQ. This CDR3 is 15 amino acids long. V lost 5 bases and J 0 bases, leaving 12 bases between the germline ends. The CDR3 reads CASSDAELSTDTQYF. The DNA of the CDR3 is TGTGCCAGCAGCGACGCGGAGTTAAGCACAGATACGCAGTATTTT.

The chain is built from TRBV2 and TRBJ2-5; D gene uncertain. Germline assignment: CDR1 SNHLY and CDR2 FYNNEI. CDR3 length equals 13 residues. V was clipped by 7 bases and J by 1 base, with 10 bases between them. CDR3 coding DNA: TGTGCCAGCAAGTTAGATTTCCAAGAGACCCAGTACTTC. This translates into CASKLDFQETQYF.

The rearrangement uses TRBV19 and TRBJ2-7, with a possible D match to TRBD1 (6 bases). Trimming shortened V by 5 bases and J by 2 bases, and 13 bases separated the two germline ends. This CDR3 region has 14 residues. Per germline, CDR1 LNHDA and CDR2 SQIVND (reference sequence). CDR3 nucleotides: TGTGCCAGTAGTGTAACAGGGAGAACCTACGAGCAGTACTTC. This codes for CASSVTGRTYEQYF.

The rearrangement links TRBV4-3 to TRBJ1-1; D remains unclear. V gave up 5 bases and J gave up 1 base, with 8 bases separating them. Germline CDR1 reads LGHNA; CDR2 reads YSLEER. The CDR3 runs 13 residues. The CDR3 sequence is CASSYRQNTEAFF. CDR3 nucleotide sequence: TGCGCCAGCAGCTATCGACAGAACACTGAAGCTTTCTTT.

The chain recombines TRBV19 with TRBJ2-3; 11 positions agree with TRBD2. J lost 4 bases, V lost 5 bases, and 8 bases had no gene match. Germline V gene lookup returns CDR1 LNHDA and CDR2 SQIVND (reference sequence). The length of the CDR3 is 16 residues. The CDR3 DNA reads TGTGCCAGTAGTTTAATAGCGGGAGGGCAGGCAGATACGCAGTATTTT. Residues: CASSLIAGGQADTQYF.

The chain combines TRBV10-3 with TRBJ2-2; no clear D. Germline CDR1 and CDR2: ENHRY and SYGVKD. The CDR3 loop spans 13 amino acids. Trimming removed 2 bases from V and 2 bases from J, with 3 bases in between. CDR3 residues: CAISELNTGELFF. In nucleotides, the CDR3 is TGTGCCATCAGTGAGCTAAACACCGGGGAGCTGTTTTTT.

The chain employs TRBV2 and TRBJ1-2, with 9 bases identical to TRBD1. Trimming took 6 bases from V and 3 from J; bases not matched to a gene: 2. This CDR3 contains 13 residues. Per the germline V gene, CDR1 is SNHLY and CDR2 is FYNNEI. The CDR3 loop is CASRGQGHYGYTF. The DNA of the CDR3 is TGTGCCAGCAGGGGACAGGGACACTATGGCTACACCTTC. Using reference TRBV2 and TRBJ1-2 for the parts outside the CDR3, the full variable domain is EPEVTQTPSHQVTQMGQEVILRCVPISNHLYFYWYRQILGQKVEFLVSFYNNEISEKSEIFDDQFSVERPDGSNFTLKIRSTKLEDSAMYFCASRGQGHYGYTFGSGTRLTVV.

Comments on this clone: The sample holds other DNA sequences that translate to the same CDR3. The chain couples TRBV10-2 to TRBJ1-2; 8 positions agree with TRBD1. The CDR3 length is 14 residues. J gave up 5 bases and V 7 bases, and 9 bases lay outside the gene matches. Germline V gene sequence: CDR1 WSHSY, CDR2 SAAADI. The CDR3 DNA is TGCGCCAGCACCATGACAGGGGTGCTTTATGGCTACACCTTC. Protein product: CASTMTGVLYGYTF.

Notes on this clone: The junction does not match germline at one end; this may be a read error. The chain links TRBV7-7 to TRBJ2-1; D might be TRBD2 (5 bases). Per the germline V gene, CDR1 is SSHAT and CDR2 is FNYEAQ (reference sequence). This CDR3 is 15 amino acids long. This CDR3 reads CASSLFRDSYNEQFF. In nucleotides, the CDR3 is TGTGCTAGCAGCTTATTCCGGGACTCCTACAATGAGCAGTTCTTC.

The chain recombines TRBV19 with TRBJ2-5; 12 bases line up with TRBD2. The J call is uncertain, as TRBJ2-7 better fits the DNA end. CDR1 and CDR2 from the germline V gene are LNHDA and SQIVND (reference sequence). This CDR3 region has 14 residues. CDR3 nucleotide sequence: TGTGCCAGTAGACGGACTAGCGGGGCCTACGAGCAGTACTTC. It is translated as CASRRTSGAYEQYF.